This T cell receptor (beta chain) was profiled in a study of T cell responses to AZD1222 COVID-19 vaccine. CDR3 length: 11 amino acids. Trimming removed 3 bases from V and 3 bases from J, with 3 bases in between. CDR1 MDHEN and CDR2 SYDVKM come from the germline V gene. A word on this clone: The same CDR3 can be traced to other DNA sequences in this sample.

Libraries were prepared by immunoSEQ multiplex PCR; TCRdb keeps only in-frame clonotypes and omits some of them. The sample yields some 75,000 clones, 70% to 90% seen once. The rearrangement uses TRBV28 and TRBJ2-7; D not resolved. Specimen: peripheral blood, collected on day 0 of AZD1222 vaccination. The receptor was derived from an adult in good health. DNA for the CDR3: TGTGCCAGCAGTTTCTACTACGAGCAGTACGTC. Its translation: CASSFYYEQYV.